These T cell receptor beta chains were read from a single sample in a study of cytomegalovirus exposure and HLA in healthy donors. Profiled with immunoSEQ multiplex PCR; TCRdb holds only in-frame clones, not every one. Of roughly 190,000 clones in the sample, around 78% were seen once. The sequenced sample consisted of PBMCs. The receptors stem from a woman aged 25 to 45 in good health and CMV-seropositive. Each CDR3 is given with its conserved first and last residue. D genes are given only for firm matches.

d_call v_call cdr3_aa
NA TRBV4-1 CASSQAPTQNTEAFF
NA TRBV6-1 CASRGGRDTEAFF
NA TRBV12-5 CASGLETLGNTGELFF
NA TRBV4-1 CASSQAQGLNSPLHF
TRBD2 TRBV6-6 CASSYSAGTKYNEQFF
TRBD2 TRBV9 CASSAFSGGPSSYNEQFF
TRBD2 TRBV13 CASSPATRTSGFYEQYF
NA TRBV21-1 CASRNRGRNSQPQHF
NA TRBV5-1 CASSLRLGGSNEKLFF
NA TRBV2 CASCRGAGYEQYF
NA TRBV18 CASSPIVTASTDTQYF
NA TRBV4-1 CASSQDQGTGSYEQYF
NA TRBV5-1 CASSLTGTLSGYTF
NA TRBV6-4 CASSVSRGNEQFF
TRBD1 TRBV11-3 CASSLDRWDRGKTGELFF
TRBD2 TRBV11-3 CASSLNSGGAGQSEQFF
NA TRBV30 CAWEYNYGYTF
TRBD1 TRBV28 CASSFRPGQGTSYEQYF